The rows below give T cell receptor beta chains drawn from one sample of a study of long-term antiretroviral therapy in people with HIV. The table came from immunoSEQ multiplex PCR; TCRdb's copy has only in-frame clones and leaves some out. Of fewer than 30,000 clones in the sample, around 83% are singletons; the top ten hold about 6%. Sample: unsorted PBMCs, taken 0.7 years before starting antiretroviral therapy. The receptors shown here come from a young man with HIV. Each CDR3 is given with its conserved first and last residue. The order of the fields is D gene, J gene, V gene, clone size, CDR3 DNA, CDR3 protein. A D gene is named only where the DNA matches it firmly. Expanded clones get a size class; other rows say once, few or many, or leave the size out.

NA TRBJ1-6 TRBV7-2 NA TGTGCCAGCAGCCCCGGCCACAGGTCCCCAGCCTCCTATAATTCACCCCTCCACTTT CASSPGHRSPASYNSPLHF
NA TRBJ1-2 TRBV19 few TGTGCCAGTAGTATAGGCGTCGTTGCAGCGAATGGCTACACCTTC CASSIGVVAANGYTF
TRBD1 TRBJ2-5 TRBV6-6 once TGTGCCAGCAGCCTGGACAGGGAAGAGACCCAGTACTTC CASSLDREETQYF
TRBD1 TRBJ2-7 TRBV6-6 NA TGTGCCAGCAGTCCCACTCGGGACAGAGAACTCTACGAGCAGTACTTC CASSPTRDRELYEQYF
TRBD2 TRBJ2-7 TRBV6-6 NA TGTGCCAGCAGTCCGGGACTAGCGGGGAGCTACGAGCAGTACTTC CASSPGLAGSYEQYF
NA TRBJ1-2 TRBV7-8 NA TGTGCCAGCAGCTTGAGTTCTGGGGACTATGGCTACACCTTC CASSLSSGDYGYTF
TRBD1 TRBJ2-7 TRBV10-1 NA TGCGCCAGCAGGAAGCATACTCCGGGACAGGGGGAAGACTGTGCTTACGAGCAGTACTTC CASRKHTPGQGEDCAYEQYF
NA TRBJ2-7 TRBV7-2 once TGTGCCAGCAGCTTAGCGCATCAGGGCCAGGACTACGAGCAGTACTTC CASSLAHQGQDYEQYF
TRBD1 TRBJ1-6 TRBV4-2 NA TGTGCCAGCAGCCAAGGGACAGGGGGGAATTCACCCCTCCACTTT CASSQGTGGNSPLHF
NA TRBJ2-3 TRBV2 NA TGTGCCAGCAGGGGTCTACTAACACAATTGGATACGCAGTATTTT CASRGLLTQLDTQYF
NA TRBJ2-7 TRBV7-2 NA TGTGCCAGCAGCTTAGGGTCCCCCTACGAGCAGTACTTC CASSLGSPYEQYF
NA TRBJ2-1 TRBV11-3 NA TGTGCCAGCAGCCCCTCAGGTGGGAGACGCTACAATGAGCAGTTCTTC CASSPSGGRRYNEQFF
TRBD1 TRBJ1-3 TRBV6-5 NA TGTGCCAGCAGCCGGACAGGGGATTTTGGAAACACCATATATTTT CASSRTGDFGNTIYF
NA TRBJ2-1 TRBV9 NA TGTGCCAGCAGCTTCCGACTAGACACCGAACTAGGGAGCTACAATGAGCAGTTCTTC CASSFRLDTELGSYNEQFF
TRBD1 TRBJ1-1 TRBV6-5 NA TGTGCCAGCACTACACAGGGGGCGCGGGGAGCTTTCTTT CASTTQGARGAFF
NA TRBJ2-5 TRBV5-1 NA TGCGCCAGCAGCGACCCAGTGTCCGGGGAGACCCAGTACTTC CASSDPVSGETQYF
TRBD2 TRBJ2-7 TRBV6-5 NA TGTGCCAGCAAGAGCGGGAACACCTACGAGCAGTACTTC CASKSGNTYEQYF
NA TRBJ2-5 TRBV27 NA TGTGCCAGCAGTTTATCGCCCAAACTTGGGGAGACCCAGTACTTC CASSLSPKLGETQYF
TRBD1 TRBJ1-1 TRBV7-8 NA TGTGCCAGCAGCTTCACCAGGGGGACTGAAGCTTTCTTT CASSFTRGTEAFF
NA TRBJ2-5 TRBV10-1 NA TGCGCCAGCAGTGAGACAGCAACAGCGGAGACCCAGTACTTC CASSETATAETQYF
NA TRBJ2-7 TRBV27 NA TGTGCCAGCAGTCCGACCCGCAGGACAGGGGAAAAAGGCGGGGGGGAGCAGTACTTC CASSPTRRTGEKGGGEQYF
TRBD1 TRBJ2-2 TRBV7-8 NA TGTGCCAGCAGGTTAACCCAGGGGGCAGGGAACACCGGGGAGCTGTTTTTT CASRLTQGAGNTGELFF
NA TRBJ2-1 TRBV15 NA TGTGCCACCTCGCCGTGGCCTACCCCCGACAATGAGCAGTTCTTC CATSPWPTPDNEQFF
NA TRBJ1-2 TRBV5-5 NA TGTGCCAGCAGCTTGTTTGTACAGGGAAGAAGCTATGGCTACACCTTC CASSLFVQGRSYGYTF
TRBD1 TRBJ2-6 TRBV5-1 NA TGCGCCAGCAGCTTGGGACAGGGGGCTTATGGGGCCAACGTCCTGACTTTC CASSLGQGAYGANVLTF
NA TRBJ2-2 TRBV4-2 NA TGTGCCAGCAGCCTGTCTTGGCGAGAGATCACCGGGGAGCTGTTTTTT CASSLSWREITGELFF
TRBD1 TRBJ2-7 TRBV28 NA TGTGCCAGCAGTTCGGGACAGGTTGCGACCTACGAGCAGTACTTC CASSSGQVATYEQYF
NA TRBJ1-6 TRBV5-8 NA TGTGCCAGCAGCCCTTTGGGGCAAGAGGATTCACCCCTCCACTTT CASSPLGQEDSPLHF
NA TRBJ2-2 TRBV7-9 NA TGTACAGGGCTTGTTGGCGGGGAGCTGTTTTTT CTGLVGGELFF
NA TRBJ1-6 TRBV28 NA TGTGCCAGCAGTTTTGGGCAGGGTAATTCACCCCTCCACTTT CASSFGQGNSPLHF
TRBD2 TRBJ2-5 TRBV9 NA TGTGCCAGCAGCGTAGCTAGCGGGGGGGCCGGTGAGACCCAGTACTTC CASSVASGGAGETQYF
NA TRBJ1-5 TRBV6-5 NA TGTGCCAGCAGTTTGGACAGCGGACAGCCCCAGCATTTT CASSLDSGQPQHF
NA TRBJ2-4 TRBV4-1 NA TGCGCCAGCAGCCAGATCAGGACAGCCAAAAACATTCAGTACTTC CASSQIRTAKNIQYF
NA TRBJ2-7 TRBV27 NA TGTGCCAGCAGCCCAGGGAGCTCCTACGAGCAGTACTTC CASSPGSSYEQYF